This section outlines one TCR beta chain sequence together with its context. This entry belongs to a study of blood T cell repertoires in COVID-19. Study at large: The samples span acute and convalescent COVID-19 from the United States, Italy and Spain. Sample material is recorded as cDNA or gDNA derived from T cells, B-cell-depleted T cells, or PBMCs.

Germline CDR1 reads MDHEN; CDR2 reads SYDVKM. CDR3 size: 16 residues. The V and J ends lost 3 bases and 2 bases, in that order; junction bases with no gene match: 8. Methods used by the authors: Reference gene primer amplification gave nucleated cell count estimates. Assay used: immunoSEQ multiplex PCR; TCRdb lists only in-frame clones, some missing. V and J calls and clone size follow that table, whereas D and trimming were derived from the DNA. The sample yields 180,000 or so clones, roughly nine tenths seen once. This receptor was taken from a man aged 65-85 years with acute or convalescent COVID-19. J is TRBJ2-3 and V is TRBV28; 7 bases match TRBD1. Input material: peripheral blood. This chain's CDR3 is CASSFEGQAPTDTQYF. The CDR3 DNA is TGTGCCAGCAGTTTTGAAGGACAGGCCCCCACAGATACGCAGTATTTT.